The 31 T cell receptor beta chains reported below all come from one sample, sequenced in a study of cytomegalovirus exposure and HLA in healthy donors. Primers included in the PCR were 60 Vbeta and 13 Jbeta primers. Profiling relied on immunoSEQ multiplex PCR, and the TCRdb table lists in-frame clones only, not all of them. Seen in this sample are 200,000 or so clones; the ten most common clones hold 0.74%. The source material was PBMCs. These receptors all stem from a boy aged 5-17 years in good health and CMV-seronegative.

This chain's CDR3 is CASSSGGYNEQFF. The CDR3 bases are TGTGCCAGCAGCTCCGGGGGCTACAATGAGCAGTTCTTC. The chain combines TRBV11-2 with TRBJ2-1; tentative D call: TRBD2 (6 bases). Per the germline V gene, CDR1 is SGHAT and CDR2 is FQNNGV. The V end lost 4 bases, the J end lost 3 bases, and 7 bases lay between the germline ends. The CDR3 covers 13 residues. Supplemented by reference TRBV11-2 and TRBJ2-1, the full variable domain reads EAGVAQSPRYKIIEKRQSVAFWCNPISGHATLYWYQQILGQGPKLLIQFQNNGVVDDSQLPKDRFSAERLKGVDSTLKIQPAKLEDSAVYLCASSSGGYNEQFFGPGTRLTVL.

V usage is TRBV28 and J usage is TRBJ1-6; TRBD1 matches 7 bases. V dropped 6 bases and J dropped 0; count of bases not matched to a gene: 17. Germline-derived CDR1 and CDR2 are MDHEN and SYDVKM. The CDR3 loop spans 20 amino acids. The CDR3 reads CASRESSGTASSSYNSPLHF. Written as DNA, the CDR3 is TGTGCCAGCAGGGAAAGTTCCGGGACAGCGAGTAGCTCCTATAATTCACCCCTCCACTTT. The variable domain in full, with the rest retrieved from reference TRBV28 and TRBJ1-6, is DVKVTQSSRYLVKRTGEKVFLECVQDMDHENMFWYRQDPGLGLRLIYFSYDVKMKEKGDIPEGYSVSREKKERFSLILESASTNQTSMYLCASRESSGTASSSYNSPLHFGNGTRLTVT.

The genes are TRBV19 and TRBJ2-3, with D possibly being TRBD1 (6 bases). Germline V CDR1 and CDR2: LNHDA, SQIVND (reference sequence). V lost 7 bases to trimming and J lost 0 bases, with 17 bases between them. The CDR3 is 16 amino acids. The CDR3 loop is CASIGVGDRSTDTQYF. The CDR3 coding sequence is TGTGCCAGTATCGGGGTAGGAGACAGGAGCACAGATACGCAGTATTTT.

This chain uses TRBV5-1 with TRBJ2-7; D perhaps matches TRBD2 (5 bases). The CDR3 is 14 residues long. Trimming removed 1 base from V and 5 bases from J, with 13 bases in between. Germline loops: CDR1 SGHRS, CDR2 YFSETQ. The CDR3 is CASSLNPGRDEQYF. DNA of the CDR3: TGCGCCAGCAGCTTGAACCCGGGAAGGGACGAGCAGTACTTC.

The CDR3 is CASSASSGGRGTQYF. The CDR3 nucleotides are TGTGCCAGCAGCGCATCTAGCGGGGGGCGGGGGACCCAGTACTTC. The chain is built from TRBV7-6 and TRBJ2-5; 11 bases map to TRBD2. Looked up from germline, CDR1 is SGHVS and CDR2 is FNYEAQ. The CDR3 spans 15 residues. The V gene end was trimmed by 5 bases and the J gene end by 7 bases; junction bases not matched to a gene: 9.

The rearrangement joins TRBV5-5 to TRBJ2-7; TRBD1 matches 8 bases. In germline, CDR1 is SGHKS, CDR2 YYEKEE (reference sequence). The trim removed 2 bases at V and 0 bases at J, leaving 4 bases unmatched. The CDR3 has 15 amino acids. Written as DNA, the CDR3 is TGTGCCAGCAGCTTCGGACAGGGATACTCCTACGAGCAGTACTTC. Protein sequence: CASSFGQGYSYEQYF.

The rearrangement uses TRBV7-9 and TRBJ2-1; TRBD2 might be the D (6 bases). V dropped 5 bases and J dropped 10 bases, with 12 bases sitting between them. Germline V gene lookup returns CDR1 SEHNR and CDR2 FQNEAQ (reference sequence). There are 12 residues in the CDR3. The chain's CDR3 is CASSLTRGEQFF. As DNA, the CDR3 is TGTGCCAGCAGCCTGACCCGGGGGGAGCAGTTCTTC.

The rearrangement links TRBV14 to TRBJ2-3, with TRBD2 matching over 9 bases. V trimming: 4 bases; J trimming: 3 bases; junction bases outside the gene matches: 5. The CDR3 totals 15 residues. CDR1 and CDR2 (germline): SGHDN, FVKESK. The CDR3 DNA follows: TGTGCCAGCAGCCGAGCGGGGGGTTTAACAGATACGCAGTATTTT. As protein: CASSRAGGLTDTQYF.

The chain employs TRBV6-5 and TRBJ1-2; D is uncertain. Germline V gene sequence: CDR1 MNHEY, CDR2 SVGAGI. The CDR3 is made up of 14 amino acids. The V end lost 3 bases, the J end lost 3 bases, and 11 bases lay between the germline ends. As DNA, the CDR3 is TGTGCCAGCAGTTATAAGGAGGGAGACTATGGCTACACCTTC. It yields the protein CASSYKEGDYGYTF.

This rearrangement joins TRBV7-6 to TRBJ2-3; 10 bases map to TRBD2. This CDR3 contains 16 residues. CDR1 is SGHVS and CDR2 is FNYEAQ in the germline V gene. The V segment lost 4 bases and the J segment 4 bases; nucleotides outside the gene matches: 8. The DNA of the CDR3 is TGTGCCAGCAGCTACCCCGAAAGCGGGGGGGCAGATACGCAGTATTTT. Protein: CASSYPESGGADTQYF.

J is TRBJ2-2 and V is TRBV7-8, with 11 bases aligning to TRBD2. The CDR3 has 18 amino acids. Germline V gene sequence: CDR1 SGHVS, CDR2 FQNEAQ. Trimming cost V 0 bases and J 1 base; bases outside gene matches: 4. The DNA for the CDR3 is TGTGCCAGCAGCTTAGCGGCTCTAGCGGGGGGGAACACCGGGGAGCTGTTTTTT. Protein: CASSLAALAGGNTGELFF.

V and J are TRBV11-2 and TRBJ2-1; the match to TRBD2 covers 9 bases. The CDR3 sequence is 15 residues long. CDR1 SGHAT and CDR2 FQNNGV come from the germline V gene. The junction had 10 bases not matched to a gene; V was cut back by 5 bases and J by 8 bases. The CDR3: CASSRDRSGGYEQFF. The DNA of the CDR3 is TGTGCCAGCAGCCGTGACCGGAGCGGGGGGTATGAGCAGTTCTTC.

This chain connects TRBV7-9 to TRBJ1-1, with D possibly matching TRBD1 (5 bases). CDR3 length: 12 amino acids. Trimming stripped 3 bases from V and 4 bases from J, with 6 bases between. The germline gives CDR1 SEHNR, CDR2 FQNEAQ (reference sequence). CDR3 in amino acids: CASSFTGTEAFF. The CDR3 coding sequence is TGTGCCAGCAGCTTTACAGGCACTGAAGCTTTCTTT.

The chain employs TRBV30 and TRBJ1-2; 8 bases line up with TRBD1. Trimming took 4 bases from V and 5 from J; bases not matched to a gene: 9. CDR3 length equals 14 residues. The germline V gene encodes CDR1 GTSNPN and CDR2 SVGIG (reference sequence). CDR3 coding DNA: TGTGCCTGGACCCCGCCCGGACAGGGTTATGGCTACACCTTC. Translation gives CAWTPPGQGYGYTF.

J is TRBJ1-1 and V is TRBV18; D possibly corresponds to TRBD1 (6 bases). Germline V gene data show CDR1 as KGHSH and CDR2 as LQKENI. The CDR3 has 15 amino acids. Trimming cost V 3 bases and J 1 base, with 12 bases left between them. CDR3 nucleotide sequence: TGTGCCAGCTCACCGAGGGGGGGAACGAACACTGAAGCTTTCTTT. Protein: CASSPRGGTNTEAFF.

The genes are TRBV5-1 and TRBJ1-6; 7 positions agree with TRBD1. The CDR3 contains 16 residues. CDR1 is SGHRS and CDR2 is YFSETQ in the germline V gene. V shed 1 base and J 9 bases; nucleotides not matched to a gene: 10. CDR3 coding DNA: TGCGCCAGCAGCTTGTTTCCTGACAGGGAAAGTTCACCCCTCCACTTT. Translation gives CASSLFPDRESSPLHF.

The J gene is TRBJ2-7, the V gene TRBV5-1; 7 nucleotides align to TRBD2. CDR1 and CDR2 from the germline V gene are SGHRS and YFSETQ. The CDR3 consists of 15 residues. Trimming at V came to 6 bases and at J to 3 bases, leaving 12 bases not matched to a gene. The CDR3 bases are TGCGCCAGCACCGCGGGAGCATTTCGCAGCTACGAGCAGTACTTC. Translation: CASTAGAFRSYEQYF.

The rearrangement links TRBV14 to TRBJ1-3; no clear D gene. This CDR3 has 14 residues. Trimming took 4 bases from V and 0 from J, leaving 7 bases between them. Germline CDR1 reads SGHDN; CDR2 reads FVKESK. The CDR3 sequence is CASSLDTSGNTIYF. The CDR3 DNA sequence: TGTGCCAGCAGCCTTGACACCTCTGGAAACACCATATATTTT.

A note on this clone: The sample holds other DNA sequences that translate to the same CDR3. V usage is TRBV9 and J usage is TRBJ1-5, with D possibly TRBD1 on 5 matching bases. CDR1 and CDR2 from the germline V gene are SGDLS and YYNGEE. This CDR3 spans 15 amino acids. V gave up 2 bases and J gave up 0 bases, with 9 bases separating them. The DNA of the CDR3 is TGTGCCAGCAGCGTGGGGGGTTCTAGCAATCAGCCCCAGCATTTT. The encoded protein is CASSVGGSSNQPQHF.

This chain connects TRBV2 to TRBJ2-1; the D gene is possibly TRBD2 (6 bases). V was shortened by 9 bases and J by 1 base, with 13 bases between the two germline ends. CDR1 and CDR2 from the germline V gene are SNHLY and FYNNEI. This CDR3 has 14 residues. Here the CDR3 reads CASVVAASYNEQFF. The CDR3 nucleotides read TGTGCCAGTGTTGTAGCGGCATCCTACAATGAGCAGTTCTTC.

The rearrangement links TRBV7-9 to TRBJ1-1, with D unclear. The CDR3 spans 11 residues. Germline values: CDR1 SEHNR, CDR2 FQNEAQ (reference sequence). Trimming took off 6 bases at V and 11 bases at J, with 13 bases between the two ends. CDR3 DNA sequence: TGTGCCAGCAGGTCTCTGGAGGCGGCTTTCTTT. Its protein is CASRSLEAAFF.

V is TRBV30 and J is TRBJ1-1; 7 nucleotides align to TRBD1. With 5 bases clipped from V and 0 bases from J, the junction kept 6 bases outside the gene matches. This CDR3 has 14 residues. Germline CDR1 is GTSNPN and CDR2 is SVGIG (reference sequence). CDR3 loop: CAWGVTGLNTEAFF. In DNA form, the CDR3 reads TGTGCCTGGGGGGTGACAGGGTTGAACACTGAAGCTTTCTTT.

This sequence joins TRBV9 and TRBJ2-2; perhaps TRBD2 as D (5 bases). V was shortened by 2 bases and J by 1 base, with 9 bases between the two germline ends. Germline values: CDR1 SGDLS, CDR2 YYNGEE. This CDR3 has 15 residues. CDR3 protein: CASSVGVLNTGELFF. The CDR3 DNA reads TGTGCCAGCAGCGTGGGAGTTTTGAACACCGGGGAGCTGTTTTTT. The full variable domain, rest sourced from reference TRBV9 and TRBJ2-2, is DSGVTQTPKHLITATGQRVTLRCSPRSGDLSVYWYQQSLDQGLQFLIQYYNGEERAKGNILERFSAQQFPDLHSELNLSSLELGDSALYFCASSVGVLNTGELFFGEGSRLTVL.

The chain couples TRBV4-3 to TRBJ1-5; tentative D call: TRBD1 (6 bases). CDR3 size: 16 residues. V gave up 0 bases and J gave up 7 bases, with 16 bases separating them. Germline CDR1 and CDR2: LGHNA and YSLEER. The CDR3 DNA reads as TGCGCCAGCAGCCAAGAAGCGGGGGGCGTAGGCCAGCCCCAGCATTTT. Translating it yields CASSQEAGGVGQPQHF.

V is TRBV4-2 and J is TRBJ1-2; D ambiguous. The germline gives CDR1 LGHNA, CDR2 YNFKEQ. The CDR3 has 16 amino acids. V was clipped by 0 bases and J by 4 bases, with 15 bases between them. The CDR3 DNA reads TGTGCCAGCAGCCAAGAGGGAGCTGCGGGAGGCTATGGCTACACCTTC. Its translation: CASSQEGAAGGYGYTF.

The chain is built from TRBV11-3 and TRBJ2-2; TRBD2 matches 14 bases. With 5 bases clipped from V and 2 bases from J, the junction kept 7 bases outside the gene matches. The germline V gene encodes CDR1 SGHNT and CDR2 YENEEA. The CDR3 has 18 residues. The CDR3 bases are TGTGCCAGCAGCCTCCGACTAGCGGGGGGGTCAAACACCGGGGAGCTGTTTTTT. Its protein is CASSLRLAGGSNTGELFF. The full variable domain, with the rest looked up from reference TRBV11-3 and TRBJ2-2, is EAGVVQSPRYKIIEKKQPVAFWCNPISGHNTLYWYLQNLGQGPELLIRYENEEAVDDSQLPKDRFSAERLKGVDSTLKIQPAELGDSAVYLCASSLRLAGGSNTGELFFGEGSRLTVL.

About this clone: Other DNA sequences of this sample code for an identical CDR3. The V gene is TRBV5-1, the J gene TRBJ2-1; 7 positions agree with TRBD2. Germline lookup yields CDR1 SGHRS and CDR2 YFSETQ. The trim removed 0 bases at V and 2 bases at J, leaving 2 bases unmatched. The length of the CDR3 is 15 residues. The chain's CDR3 is CASSLAGGTYNEQFF. The DNA of the CDR3 is TGCGCCAGCAGCTTGGCCGGGGGGACCTACAATGAGCAGTTCTTC. Combining the CDR3 with reference TRBV5-1 and TRBJ2-1 gives the whole variable domain KAGVTQTPRYLIKTRGQQVTLSCSPISGHRSVSWYQQTPGQGLQFLFEYFSETQRNKGNFPGRFSGRQFSNSRSEMNVSTLELGDSALYLCASSLAGGTYNEQFFGPGTRLTVL.

The chain combines TRBV19 with TRBJ1-2, with D uncertain. The CDR3 covers 13 residues. Per germline, CDR1 LNHDA and CDR2 SQIVND (reference sequence). V was shortened by 3 bases and J by 4 bases, with 9 bases between the two germline ends. The CDR3 spells CASSIQISYGYTF. The CDR3 DNA sequence: TGTGCCAGTAGTATCCAGATATCCTATGGCTACACCTTC.

The V call is TRBV30, the J call TRBJ2-7; TRBD2 matches at 10 bases. Losses at the gene ends were 2 bases for V and 0 bases for J; bases not matched to a gene: 7. This CDR3 comprises 16 residues. CDR1 and CDR2 (germline): GTSNPN, SVGIG (reference sequence). The CDR3 spells CAWSHQGLAVSYEQYF. The CDR3 DNA follows: TGTGCCTGGAGTCACCAAGGACTAGCGGTCTCCTACGAGCAGTACTTC. The entire variable domain, with the rest obtained from reference TRBV30 and TRBJ2-7, is as follows: SQTIHQWPATLVQPVGSPLSLECTVEGTSNPNLYWYRQAAGRGLQLLFYSVGIGQISSEVPQNLSASRPQDRQFILSSKKLLLSDSGFYLCAWSHQGLAVSYEQYFGPGTRLTVT.

The rearrangement uses TRBV13 and TRBJ1-1; TRBD1 matches at 7 bases. This CDR3 has 15 amino acids. Per the germline V gene, CDR1 is PRHDT and CDR2 is FYEKMQ (reference sequence). The V segment lost 5 bases and the J segment 4 bases; nucleotides outside the gene matches: 10. The CDR3 loop is CASSSKRQGGTEAFF. The CDR3 DNA reads TGTGCCAGCAGCAGTAAAAGACAGGGCGGCACTGAAGCTTTCTTT.

The genes are TRBV2 and TRBJ1-1; D is ambiguous. V gave up 10 bases and J gave up 1 base, with 7 bases separating them. The length of the CDR3 is 11 residues. Per the germline V gene, CDR1 is SNHLY and CDR2 is FYNNEI. CDR3 region: CATSGNTEAFF. DNA of the CDR3: TGTGCCACCTCAGGGAACACTGAAGCTTTCTTT.